This T cell receptor beta chain originates from a study of blood T cell repertoires in COVID-19 (dated by TCRdb to about 2020). Describing the broader study: Samples from collaborators originated in the United States, Italy and Spain and spanned both the acute and convalescent phases of COVID-19. The material from the prospective study consisted of cDNA or gDNA derived from T cells, B-cell-depleted T cells, or PBMCs. A de-identified subject ID, COVID-19 status, age in years and sex were almost always included in the sample metadata. Deeply sampled blood TCRbeta repertoires from subjects exposed to, actively infected with, or recovered from COVID-19 were included in the dataset. Where available, HLA class I and class II types were taken from metadata supplied by the sample provider and were not determined by assay-based typing. The repertoires were released in a freely available public database meant as a resource for research on the immune response to SARS-CoV-2. The samples were drawn from the first 160 participants of the ongoing ImmuneRACE study and from 1,254 subjects provided by 6 global collaborators.

One collaborating source in Seattle enrolled patients while the patients were actively infected and followed the patients over time throughout the course of disease. Whole blood was collected in K2EDTA tubes by collaborating institutions according to the institutions' own protocols. For TCRbeta analysis, collaborator samples were shipped as frozen whole blood, as isolated PBMCs, or as DNA extracted from either sample type. The immunoSEQ Assay, a bias-controlled multiplex PCR, was used to amplify TCRbeta CDR3 regions from genomic DNA. On the authors' methods: The number of nucleated cells in each sample was estimated from the amplification of reference gene primers within the assay. Sequence reads were collapsed and filtered to measure the absolute abundance of every unique TCRbeta CDR3 rearrangement. Productive Simpson clonality was computed per sample as the square root of Simpson's diversity index over productive rearrangements. TCRdb holds this immuneACCESS table with in-frame rearrangements only. Some clones are missing; in checked studies, unresolved V genes explain under half, and the rest has no known cause. V and J calls and clone size are those listed in that table; D and trimming were worked out from the DNA. The sample data list 70,000 or so clones, and about 85% of these were observed just once. Over 10% of the sample belongs to the ten largest clones.

Regarding this clone: No cognate antigen has been identified for it. Base qualities are not recorded, but no much larger clone differs from it by a single base.

The CDR3 spans 17 residues, from the cysteine through the phenylalanine. Just the 51-base CDR3 DNA is kept, in frame starting at base 1. Looking up the germline V gene (reference sequence) yields CDR1 MNHEY and CDR2 SMNVEV. Germline trimming: 4 bases from V, 2 bases from J; junction bases outside gene matches: 14. Study-level results and caveats: How much clinical and demographic metadata was included differed by source and by participant, and the metadata was provided uncurated.

Material: peripheral blood. The receptor comes from a middle-aged man with COVID-19, enrolled during active disease. Recombination linked TRBV27 to TRBJ2-7; TRBD2 lines up with 7 middle nucleotides. The CDR3 protein sequence reads: CASSSRGGSGGAYEQYF. The nucleotide sequence is given as TGTGCCAGCAGTTCCCGGGGCGGGAGCGGAGGGGCCTACGAGCAGTACTTC.